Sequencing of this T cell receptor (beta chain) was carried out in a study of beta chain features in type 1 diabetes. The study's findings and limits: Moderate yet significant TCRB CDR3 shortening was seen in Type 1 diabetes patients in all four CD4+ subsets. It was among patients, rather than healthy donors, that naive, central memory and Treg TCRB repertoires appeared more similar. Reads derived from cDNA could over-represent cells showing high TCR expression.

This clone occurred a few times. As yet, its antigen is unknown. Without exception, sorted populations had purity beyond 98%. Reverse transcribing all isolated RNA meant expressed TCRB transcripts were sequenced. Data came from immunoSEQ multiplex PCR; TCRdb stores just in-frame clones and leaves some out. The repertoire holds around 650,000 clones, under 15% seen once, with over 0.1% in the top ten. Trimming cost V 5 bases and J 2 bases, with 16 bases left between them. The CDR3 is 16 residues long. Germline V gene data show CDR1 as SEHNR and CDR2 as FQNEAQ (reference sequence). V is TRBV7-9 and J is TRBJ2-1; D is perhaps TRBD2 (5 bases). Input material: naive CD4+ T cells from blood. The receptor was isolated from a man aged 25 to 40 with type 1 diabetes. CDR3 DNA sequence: TGTGCCAGCAGCCCCGAGGGAAGGCCGACCTACAATGAGCAGTTCTTC. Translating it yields CASSPEGRPTYNEQFF.